The T cell receptor (beta chain) described here comes from a study of control samples from healthy donors and cancer patients. The CDR3 is 15 amino acids. Trimming pared 4 bases from V and 2 bases from J, leaving 15 bases between. From germline, CDR1 is SGHNT and CDR2 YYREEE (reference sequence). Here immunoSEQ multiplex PCR was the method, and the copy in TCRdb shows in-frame clones only, minus some. The sample lists fewer than 70,000 clones, 94% seen once, with about 4% in the top ten. This clonotype was obtained from a man aged 25-45 years in good health. The sample consisted of blood. V and J are TRBV5-4 and TRBJ1-2; a weak D match, TRBD1 (6 bases). DNA for the CDR3: TGTGCCAGCAGCCCGTCCGACAGGCGAAACTATGGCTACACCTTC. Translation gives CASSPSDRRNYGYTF.